The clone carrying this TCR beta chain was detected a few times. Its antigen is as yet unknown. This sample is part of a study of CD8 T cells in Susac syndrome. Points from the study as a whole: It was acknowledged in the study that its TCR sequencing and HLA analysis involved a relatively small number of individuals.

Sequencing of TCR beta was undertaken in CD8+ and CD4+ T cells derived from blood. Isolation of CD8+ and CD4+ T cells was performed negatively, whereas enrichment of TEMRA cells was done by FACS. Random hexamers were used to reverse transcribe an amount of roughly 0.5 to 1 ug RNA. Amplification of TCR beta CDR3 used immunoSEQ multiplex PCR across 54 Vbeta and 13 Jbeta. TCRdb itself ran the immunoSEQ multiplex PCR reads through MiXCR, one entry per CDR3 protein. This table has about 290,000 distinct CDR3 sequences, 75% to 85% appearing once. Germline assignment: CDR1 MNHEY and CDR2 SVGAGI. The CDR3 extends over 14 amino acids. V was pared by 6 bases and J by 0 bases, with 9 bases between.

Input material: CD8+ T cells from PBMCs. The TCR was taken from a human donor with multiple sclerosis. The chain links TRBV6-5 to TRBJ2-1; D is ambiguous. The chain's CDR3 is CASSPVSSYNEQFF. The CDR3 region has the DNA TGTGCCAGCAGCCCCGTCTCCTCCTACAATGAGCAGTTCTTC.